This T cell receptor (beta chain) came from a study of control samples from healthy donors and cancer patients. V lost 2 bases and J lost 1, with 8 bases in between. The germline V gene has CDR1 SGHTA and CDR2 FQGTGA. The CDR3 has 14 residues. Only one count was recorded for this clone. Sequencing used immunoSEQ multiplex PCR; TCRdb keeps in-frame clones, though not all of them. The data hold roughly 73,000 clones, with roughly 92% observed a single time. V is TRBV7-3 and J is TRBJ1-1; D call uncertain. The sample taken for sequencing was blood. This TCR was sampled from an older woman in good health. The CDR3 loop reads CASSLSGWNTEAFF. The CDR3 DNA is TGTGCCAGCAGCTTATCGGGGTGGAACACTGAAGCTTTCTTT.